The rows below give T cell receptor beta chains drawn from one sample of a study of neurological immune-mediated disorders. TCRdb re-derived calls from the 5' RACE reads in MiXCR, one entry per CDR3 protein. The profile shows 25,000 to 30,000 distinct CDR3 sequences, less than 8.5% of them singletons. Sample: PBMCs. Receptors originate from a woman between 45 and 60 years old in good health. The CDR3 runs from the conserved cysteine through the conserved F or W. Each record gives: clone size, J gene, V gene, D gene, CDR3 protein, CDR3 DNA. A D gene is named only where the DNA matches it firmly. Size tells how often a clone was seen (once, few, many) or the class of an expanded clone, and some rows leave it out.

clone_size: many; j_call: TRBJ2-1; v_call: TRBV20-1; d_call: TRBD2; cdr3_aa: CSAPKRGPRGEQFF; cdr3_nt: TGCAGTGCCCCCAAGCGGGGGCCCCGGGGTGAGCAGTTCTTC
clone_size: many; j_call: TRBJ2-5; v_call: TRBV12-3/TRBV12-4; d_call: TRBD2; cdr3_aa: CASRGMSGMGETQYF; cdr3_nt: TGTGCCAGCAGAGGGATGAGCGGGATGGGAGAGACCCAGTACTTC
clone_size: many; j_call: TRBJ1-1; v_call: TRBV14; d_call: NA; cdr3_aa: CASSQDAVNTEAFF; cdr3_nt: TGTGCCAGCAGCCAAGATGCCGTGAACACTGAAGCTTTCTTT
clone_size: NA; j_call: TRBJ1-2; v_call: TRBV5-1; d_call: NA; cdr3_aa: CASSLDGYYGYTF; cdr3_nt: TGCGCCAGCAGCCTGGACGGATACTATGGCTACACCTTC
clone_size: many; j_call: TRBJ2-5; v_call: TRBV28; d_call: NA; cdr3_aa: CASSTRVRTQYF; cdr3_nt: TGTGCCAGCAGTACCCGGGTGAGGACCCAGTACTTC
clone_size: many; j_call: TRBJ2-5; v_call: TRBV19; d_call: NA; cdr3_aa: CASIGSQETQYF; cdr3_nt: TGTGCCAGTATCGGCAGTCAAGAGACCCAGTACTTC
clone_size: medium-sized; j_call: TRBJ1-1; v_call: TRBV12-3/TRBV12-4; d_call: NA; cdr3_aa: CASSLMANLNTEAFF; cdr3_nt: TGTGCCAGCAGTTTAATGGCCAATTTGAACACTGAAGCTTTCTTT
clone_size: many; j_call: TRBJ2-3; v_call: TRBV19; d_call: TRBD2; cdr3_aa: CASSITSGGGADTQYF; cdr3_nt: TGTGCCAGTAGTATCACGAGCGGGGGCGGCGCAGATACGCAGTATTTT
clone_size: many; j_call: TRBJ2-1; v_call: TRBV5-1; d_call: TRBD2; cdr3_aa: CASSLGGARFNEQFF; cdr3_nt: TGCGCCAGCAGCCTCGGGGGGGCCCGTTTCAATGAGCAGTTCTTC
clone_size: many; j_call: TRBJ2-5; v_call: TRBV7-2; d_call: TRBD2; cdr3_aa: CASSPRLTTSGRGETQYF; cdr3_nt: TGTGCCAGCAGCCCCCGGCTCACTACTAGCGGGAGAGGGGAGACCCAGTACTTC
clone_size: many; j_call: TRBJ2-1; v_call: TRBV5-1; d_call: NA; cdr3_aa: CASSLAENNEQFF; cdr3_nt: TGCGCCAGCAGCTTGGCAGAAAACAATGAGCAGTTCTTC
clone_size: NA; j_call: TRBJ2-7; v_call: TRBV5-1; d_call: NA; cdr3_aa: CASKQGLSYEQYF; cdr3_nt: TGCGCCAGCAAACAGGGCCTCTCCTACGAGCAGTACTTC
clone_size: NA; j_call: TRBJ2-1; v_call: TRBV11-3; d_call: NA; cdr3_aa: CASSLDWGSGRTDEQFF; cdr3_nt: TGTGCCAGCAGCTTAGATTGGGGGAGTGGTAGGACCGATGAGCAGTTCTTC